The entry that follows covers one T cell receptor (beta chain) sequence. These data belong to a study of blood T cell repertoires in COVID-19. About the study: The United States, Italy and Spain were the sources of the acute and convalescent COVID-19 samples.

Germline CDR1 reads SGHDT; CDR2 reads YYEEEE. Trimming took 5 bases from V and 2 from J; bases not matched to a gene: 7. The CDR3 is made up of 15 amino acids. Authors' methods: Quantification of nucleated cells was approximated via reference gene primer amplification. Sequencing used immunoSEQ multiplex PCR; TCRdb keeps in-frame clones, though not all of them. V and J calls and clone size are given by that table; D and trimming were obtained from the DNA. The sample has roughly 70,000 clones; about 91% are singletons. The source of this sequence is a woman aged 70-85 years with acute or convalescent COVID-19. Sequenced input: peripheral blood. The rearrangement uses TRBV5-6 and TRBJ2-1, with 7 bases aligning to TRBD1. The CDR3 bases are TGTGCCAGCAGATCGGACAGGCTGACCTACAATGAGCAGTTCTTC. This gives the protein CASRSDRLTYNEQFF.